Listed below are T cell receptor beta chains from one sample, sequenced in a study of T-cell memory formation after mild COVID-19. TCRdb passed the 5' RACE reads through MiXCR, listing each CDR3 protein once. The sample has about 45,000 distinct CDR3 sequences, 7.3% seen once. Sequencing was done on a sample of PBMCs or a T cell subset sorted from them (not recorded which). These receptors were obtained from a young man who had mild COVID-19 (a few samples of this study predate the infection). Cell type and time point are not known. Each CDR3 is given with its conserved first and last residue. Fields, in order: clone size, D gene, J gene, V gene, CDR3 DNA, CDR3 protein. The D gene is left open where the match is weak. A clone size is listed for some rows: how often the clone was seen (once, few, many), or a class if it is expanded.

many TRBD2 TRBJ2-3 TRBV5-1 TGCGCCAGCAGCGTAGCGGGGGGGGCCGATACGCAGTATTTT CASSVAGGADTQYF
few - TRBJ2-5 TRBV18 TGTGCCAGCTCAAGGACAGGGCCCGGAGCGGGGGCCCAGACCCAGTACTTC CASSRTGPGAGAQTQYF
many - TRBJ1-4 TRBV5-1 TGCGCCAGCAGCTTGGGAGGGGTCGATGAAAAACTGTTTTTT CASSLGGVDEKLFF
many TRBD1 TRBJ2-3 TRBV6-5 TGTGCCACCCGAAGGAGAGGGGGCATCCCAGATACGCAGTATTTT CATRRRGGIPDTQYF
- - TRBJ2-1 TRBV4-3 TGCGCCAGCAGCCAAGAACGAATGGGGTACAATGAGCAGTTCTTC CASSQERMGYNEQFF
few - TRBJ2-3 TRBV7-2 TGTGCCAGCAGCTGGGATACGCAGTATTTT CASSWDTQYF
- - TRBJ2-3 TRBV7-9 TGTGCCAGCAGCTTACGGGCAGGGTCGGTGGATACGCAGTATTTT CASSLRAGSVDTQYF
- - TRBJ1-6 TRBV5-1 TGCGCCAGCAGCTTGCATACCGGGACTAAGGATTCACCCCTCCACTTT CASSLHTGTKDSPLHF
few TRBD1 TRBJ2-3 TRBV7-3 TGTGCCAGCAGCGGGACAGGGGGCTCAGATACGCAGTATTTT CASSGTGGSDTQYF
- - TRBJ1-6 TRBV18 TGTGCCAGCTCTGTCAGGATGGAGGCTTGGAATTCACCCCTCCACTTT CASSVRMEAWNSPLHF
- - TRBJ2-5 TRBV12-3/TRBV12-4 TGTGCCAGCAGCCTCACGCCAGGGGAAGAGACCCAGTACTTC CASSLTPGEETQYF
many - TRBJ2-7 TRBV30 TGTGCCTGGAGTGTCAGCTCCTACGAGCAGTACTTC CAWSVSSYEQYF
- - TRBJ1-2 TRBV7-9 TGTGCCAGCAGCGACACCGGTACAGGGAAATCAATTGGCTACACCTTC CASSDTGTGKSIGYTF